The 21 T cell receptor beta chains given below trace back to one sample, sequenced in a study of blood T cell repertoires in COVID-19 (dated by TCRdb to about 2020). The protocol used for the library was the immunoSEQ multiplex PCR assay. TCRdb provides this immuneACCESS table in a form limited to in-frame rearrangements. Some clones are lacking; in checked studies, under half of them reflect an unresolved V gene, and why the rest are absent is not known. Present in this sample are about 160,000 clones, roughly 85% of which were seen just once. Of the sample, 1% to 1.2% falls within the top ten clones. Sequenced sample: peripheral blood. These receptor sequences come from a man aged 40-55 years with acute or convalescent COVID-19.

This clone was picked up one time. V is TRBV4-2 and J is TRBJ1-2; no firm D call. Germline assignment: CDR1 LGHNA and CDR2 YNFKEQ. V lost 1 base to trimming and J lost 4 bases, with 16 bases between them. The CDR3 is made up of 16 amino acids. This CDR3 is CASSQGIQHPPYGYTF. For the CDR3, the DNA is TGTGCCAGCAGCCAAGGCATTCAACATCCCCCCTATGGCTACACCTTC.

This sequence joins TRBV30 and TRBJ2-1; tentative D call: TRBD2 (5 bases). The germline V gene has CDR1 GTSNPN and CDR2 SVGIG (reference sequence). V was clipped by 0 bases and J by 0 bases, with 9 bases between them. The CDR3 spans 15 residues. CDR3 bases: TGTGCCTGGAGTGTAGAGGGAAGCTCCTACAATGAGCAGTTCTTC. Residues: CAWSVEGSSYNEQFF.

The chain couples TRBV6-5 to TRBJ1-3; a weak D match, TRBD1 (6 bases). Trimming shortened V by 6 bases and J by 0 bases, and 12 bases separated the two germline ends. In germline, CDR1 is MNHEY, CDR2 SVGAGI. This CDR3 is 15 amino acids long. The CDR3 coding sequence is TGTGCCAGCAGCAGGACAGTCCGCTCTGGAAACACCATATATTTT. As protein: CASSRTVRSGNTIYF.

The chain is built from TRBV7-9 and TRBJ2-7, with TRBD1 as a possible D gene (6 bases). Germline V gene lookup returns CDR1 SEHNR and CDR2 FQNEAQ (reference sequence). This CDR3 has 14 residues. V was clipped by 10 bases and J by 0 bases, with 16 bases between them. CDR3 nucleotide sequence: TGTGCCACCGAATTCGGACAGAGCTCCTACGAGCAGTACTTC. Residues: CATEFGQSSYEQYF.

This chain uses TRBV18 with TRBJ1-5, with a tentative D call TRBD1 (6 bases). Trimming removed 4 bases from V and 0 bases from J, with 10 bases in between. This CDR3 region has 15 residues. Germline CDR1 KGHSH, CDR2 LQKENI. CDR3 nucleotide sequence: TGTGCCAGCTCACTTTCGGACAGTAGCAATCAGCCCCAGCATTTT. Translated: CASSLSDSSNQPQHF.

The V and J genes are TRBV19 and TRBJ1-6; no clear D gene. Trimming pared 6 bases from V and 7 bases from J, leaving 16 bases between. The CDR3 has 15 amino acids. Looked up from germline, CDR1 is LNHDA and CDR2 is SQIVND (reference sequence). The CDR3 region is CASSPVGVVNSPLHF. CDR3 DNA: TGTGCCAGTAGCCCAGTCGGGGTCGTAAATTCACCCCTCCACTTT.

The chain has TRBV2 and TRBJ1-1; D is undetermined. Germline lookup yields CDR1 SNHLY and CDR2 FYNNEI. V was trimmed by 3 bases and J by 4 bases, leaving 12 bases between them. The length of the CDR3 is 14 residues. The CDR3 nucleotides read TGTGCCAGCAGTGATCGGAGGGTGGCCACTGAAGCTTTCTTT. It encodes CASSDRRVATEAFF.

The chain employs TRBV19 and TRBJ1-1; 9 nucleotides match TRBD1. Trimming removed 9 bases from V and 8 bases from J; junction bases left unmatched: 10. CDR3 length: 13 amino acids. Germline V CDR1 and CDR2: LNHDA, SQIVND (reference sequence). The DNA of the CDR3 is TGTGCCAGCCGGACAGGGGTTTTTCGGGAAGCTTTCTTT. Amino acids: CASRTGVFREAFF.

This clone was detected only once. This rearrangement joins TRBV24-1 to TRBJ2-7; D perhaps matches TRBD1 (6 bases). This CDR3 is 14 amino acids long. The germline V gene has CDR1 KGHDR and CDR2 SFDVKD. Trimming removed 2 bases from V and 3 bases from J, with 10 bases in between. The CDR3 sequence: CATSDSSDSYEQYF. In DNA form, the CDR3 reads TGTGCCACCAGTGATTCCTCGGACAGCTACGAGCAGTACTTC.

The chain recombines TRBV30 with TRBJ1-5; the D is unclear. Trimming cost V 2 bases and J 1 base, with 6 bases left between them. The CDR3 has 13 amino acids. Germline assignment: CDR1 GTSNPN and CDR2 SVGIG (reference sequence). Written as DNA, the CDR3 is TGTGCCTGGAGTTCGGGAAGCAATCAGCCCCAGCATTTT. Protein product: CAWSSGSNQPQHF.

The chain combines TRBV5-1 with TRBJ2-1; D is possibly TRBD2 (6 bases). V lost 5 bases, J lost 9 bases, and 21 bases lay in between. This CDR3 is 15 amino acids long. Per germline, CDR1 SGHRS and CDR2 YFSETQ. This CDR3 reads CASRSSGVGRGEQFF. The CDR3 DNA reads as TGCGCCAGCAGGAGTAGCGGTGTCGGCCGGGGTGAGCAGTTCTTC.

This sequence joins TRBV2 and TRBJ1-1; possible D gene TRBD1, 6 bases. This CDR3 contains 12 residues. Trimming stripped 8 bases from V and 7 bases from J, with 14 bases between. Germline-derived CDR1 and CDR2 are SNHLY and FYNNEI. The CDR3 spells CASRTGIIEAFF. The CDR3 nucleotides read TGTGCCAGCCGCACAGGGATCATTGAAGCTTTCTTT.

The CDR3 sequence is CATSRDLTGNYGYTF. The CDR3 nucleotides read TGTGCCACCAGCAGAGATCTCACAGGGAACTATGGCTACACCTTC. V usage is TRBV15 and J usage is TRBJ1-2; D is possibly TRBD1 (6 bases). There are 15 residues in the CDR3. The V end lost 0 bases, the J end lost 2 bases, and 10 bases lay between the germline ends. Germline loops: CDR1 LNHNV, CDR2 YYDKDF (reference sequence).

The chain is built from TRBV7-2 and TRBJ2-4; the D is unclear. The CDR3 loop spans 15 amino acids. Germline CDR1 and CDR2: SGHTA and FQGNSA. V lost 2 bases and J lost 0, with 8 bases in between. CDR3 sequence (DNA): TGTGCCAGCAGCTTATTTGCGGTAGCCAAAAACATTCAGTACTTC. Residues: CASSLFAVAKNIQYF.

V is TRBV6-5 and J is TRBJ1-6, with D possibly being TRBD1 (5 bases). Trimming removed 2 bases at V and 4 bases at J, with 9 bases between. Germline V CDR1 and CDR2: MNHEY, SVGAGI. The CDR3 is 15 amino acids. The CDR3 spells CASSYAQVYNSPLHF. The CDR3 DNA follows: TGTGCCAGCAGTTACGCACAGGTTTATAATTCACCCCTCCACTTT.

This clone was recorded only once. The chain joins TRBV2 to TRBJ2-3; 7 bases align to TRBD2. The trim removed 1 base at V and 5 bases at J, leaving 6 bases unmatched. In germline, CDR1 is SNHLY, CDR2 FYNNEI. The CDR3 is 15 amino acids. This chain's CDR3 is CASSEGTRGGDTQYF. As DNA, the CDR3 is TGTGCCAGCAGTGAAGGGACTAGAGGCGGAGATACGCAGTATTTT.

As to this clone: A single base separates this from a much larger clone, so it may be a read error. This CDR3 is also generated by other DNA sequences in the sample. The rearrangement links TRBV5-1 to TRBJ1-1, with TRBD1 matching 9 bases. The CDR3 totals 14 residues. The V gene's germline CDR1 is SGHRS and CDR2 YFSETQ. V was pared by 5 bases and J by 4 bases, with 6 bases of the junction left unmatched. CDR3 in DNA: TGCGCCAGCAGTTGGAGGGACAGGGCCACTGAAGCTTTCTTT. The encoded protein is CASSWRDRATEAFF.

This clone was seen only a few times. The chain recombines TRBV7-9 with TRBJ1-5, with 8 bases aligning to TRBD1. The CDR3 totals 14 residues. With V trimmed by 5 bases and J by 6 bases, 6 bases remained unmatched. Germline CDR1 is SEHNR and CDR2 is FQNEAQ (reference sequence). The CDR3 sequence: CASSDSDRAQPQHF. The CDR3 DNA reads TGTGCCAGCAGCGACTCGGACAGGGCTCAGCCCCAGCATTTT. Full variable domain (outside the CDR3, taken from reference TRBV7-9 and TRBJ1-5): DTGVSQNPRHKITKRGQNVTFRCDPISEHNRLYWYRQTLGQGPEFLTYFQNEAQLEKSRLLSDRFSAERPKGSFSTLEIQRTEQGDSAMYLCASSDSDRAQPQHFGDGTRLSIL.

The chain recombines TRBV28 with TRBJ2-6; 10 nucleotides line up with TRBD1. The germline CDR1 and CDR2 sequences are MDHEN and SYDVKM. Trimming cost V 6 bases and J 0 bases; bases outside gene matches: 8. CDR3 size: 18 residues. The CDR3 loop reads CASSQMDRGVSGANVLTF. The CDR3 DNA is TGTGCCAGCAGCCAAATGGACAGGGGGGTCTCTGGGGCCAACGTCCTGACTTTC.

The chain recombines TRBV5-1 with TRBJ1-1; perhaps TRBD1 as D (6 bases). The V gene lost 0 bases and the J gene lost 0 bases, with 12 bases spanning the gap. The CDR3 totals 16 residues. Germline-derived CDR1 and CDR2 are SGHRS and YFSETQ. CDR3 in DNA: TGCGCCAGCAGCTTGGGCCAGGGGACCGTGAACACTGAAGCTTTCTTT. This encodes CASSLGQGTVNTEAFF.

The chain carries TRBV9 and TRBJ1-2, with D unresolved. CDR1 SGDLS and CDR2 YYNGEE come from the germline V gene. The CDR3 runs to 13 residues. V was cut by 3 bases and J by 7 bases, with 13 bases left in between. CDR3 in DNA: TGTGCCAGCAGCGGCGCGGGGAGTTCTGGCTACACCTTC. Encoded protein: CASSGAGSSGYTF. Combining the CDR3 with reference TRBV9 and TRBJ1-2 gives the whole variable domain DSGVTQTPKHLITATGQRVTLRCSPRSGDLSVYWYQQSLDQGLQFLIQYYNGEERAKGNILERFSAQQFPDLHSELNLSSLELGDSALYFCASSGAGSSGYTFGSGTRLTVV.